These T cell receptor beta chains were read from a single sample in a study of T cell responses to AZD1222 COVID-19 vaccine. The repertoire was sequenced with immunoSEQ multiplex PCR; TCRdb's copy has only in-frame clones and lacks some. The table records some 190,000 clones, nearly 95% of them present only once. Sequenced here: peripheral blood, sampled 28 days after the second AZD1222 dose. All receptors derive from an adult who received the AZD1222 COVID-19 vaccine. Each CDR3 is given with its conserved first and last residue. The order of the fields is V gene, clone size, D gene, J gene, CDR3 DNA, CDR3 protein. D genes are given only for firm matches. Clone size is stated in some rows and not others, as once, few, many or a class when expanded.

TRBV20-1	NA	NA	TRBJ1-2	TGCAGTGGTCGCAGGGACTCTGGCTACACCTTC	CSGRRDSGYTF
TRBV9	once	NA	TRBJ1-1	TGTGCCAGCAGCCCCCGCGGGACTATGAACACTGAAGCTTTCTTT	CASSPRGTMNTEAFF
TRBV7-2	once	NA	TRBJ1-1	TGTGCCAGCAGCTTAAGGGGATGGAACACTGAAGCTTTCTTT	CASSLRGWNTEAFF
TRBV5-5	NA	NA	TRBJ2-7	TGTGCCAGCAGCTTAGTCCGATCCTACGAGCAGTACTTC	CASSLVRSYEQYF
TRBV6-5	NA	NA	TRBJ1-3	TGTGCCAGCGGCCCCGGAAGCACCATATATTTT	CASGPGSTIYF
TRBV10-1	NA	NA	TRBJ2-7	TGCGCCAGCAGTGAGTCCGGTGTATACGAGCAGTACTTC	CASSESGVYEQYF
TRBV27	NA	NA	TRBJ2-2	TGTGCCAGCAGTTTATTAGTCGGGGAGCTGTTTTTT	CASSLLVGELFF
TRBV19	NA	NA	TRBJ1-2	TGTGCCAGTACCGGGTCACAGGGCACCTATGGCTACACCTTC	CASTGSQGTYGYTF
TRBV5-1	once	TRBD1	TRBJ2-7	TGCGCCAGCAGCCTGATTCCGGGACAGGGCACCTACGAGCAGTACTTC	CASSLIPGQGTYEQYF
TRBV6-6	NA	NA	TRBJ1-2	TGTGCCAGCAGTTACTCTGTTTCCAGGTCCCCCAAGGGCTACACCTTC	CASSYSVSRSPKGYTF
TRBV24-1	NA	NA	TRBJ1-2	TGTGCCACCAGTGCGCCAGGGAGGGGCTACACCTTC	CATSAPGRGYTF
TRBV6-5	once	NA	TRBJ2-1	TGTGCCAGCAGTTACTCGAATAGCGACAATGAGCAGTTCTTC	CASSYSNSDNEQFF
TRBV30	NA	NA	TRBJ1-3	TGTGCCTGGAGCGGTTCTGGAAACACCATATATTTT	CAWSGSGNTIYF
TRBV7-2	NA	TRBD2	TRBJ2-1	TGTGCCAGCAGCGCGGCTGGGACTAGCGGGAGGAATGAGCAGTTCTTC	CASSAAGTSGRNEQFF
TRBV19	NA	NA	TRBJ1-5	TGTGCCAGCATATCCATCGACAGTCTATATAGCAATCAGCCCCAGCATTTT	CASISIDSLYSNQPQHF
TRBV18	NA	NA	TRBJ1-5	TGTGCCAGCTCACCGGGGCCCGTCAATCAGCCCCAGCATTTT	CASSPGPVNQPQHF
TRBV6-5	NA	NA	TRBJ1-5	TGTGCCAGCGGCCCACAGGATCCCAATCAGCCCCAGCATTTT	CASGPQDPNQPQHF
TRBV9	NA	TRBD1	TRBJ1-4	TGTGCCAGCAGCCCCGGGACAGGTGAAAAACTGTTTTTT	CASSPGTGEKLFF
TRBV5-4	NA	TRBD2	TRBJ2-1	TGTGCCAGCAGCCGGATACTAGCGGGAGAGGATGAGCAGTTCTTC	CASSRILAGEDEQFF
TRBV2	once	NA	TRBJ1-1	TGTGCCAGCAGCTACCCCAGAGGGAGACCTAACACTGAAGCTTTCTTT	CASSYPRGRPNTEAFF
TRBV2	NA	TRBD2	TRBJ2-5	TGTGCCAGCAGTGGAGCGGGGAGAGAGACCCAGTACTTC	CASSGAGRETQYF
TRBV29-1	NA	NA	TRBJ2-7	TGCAGCGTTGAATCCGGGGGCGAGCAGTACTTC	CSVESGGEQYF